This TCR beta chain was documented in a study of Graves' ophthalmopathy and Graves' hyperthyroidism. The overall study: Pretreatment peripheral blood was obtained at initial diagnosis.

The TCR beta CDR3 regions underwent amplification from RNA transcripts. Second-round multiplex PCR came after first-round RT-PCR with HTBI primers. TCRdb reanalysed the multiplex PCR reads using MiXCR and keeps one entry per CDR3 protein. The data hold roughly 400,000 distinct CDR3 sequences, with about 18% observed a single time. This clonotype was seen at least ten times. Its specificity is unknown. General observations from the study: Ophthalmopathy progression predictions by the model showed about 75% specificity and 60% to 71% sensitivity. Blood contained most expanded thyroid clonotypes exceeding 0.001 frequency.

Trimming removed 5 bases from V and 3 bases from J, with 8 bases in between. Looked up from germline, CDR1 is SGHRS and CDR2 is YFSETQ. The CDR3 length is 12 residues. The sequenced sample consisted of peripheral blood. The V call is TRBV5-1, the J call TRBJ2-5; D may correspond to TRBD1 or TRBD2 (5 bases each). The source is an adult woman with stable Graves' hyperthyroidism. The CDR3 sequence: CASRLGEETQYF. The CDR3 nucleotides are TGCGCCAGCAGACTAGGGGAAGAGACCCAGTACTTC. Drawing the rest from reference TRBV5-1 and TRBJ2-5, the complete variable domain is KAGVTQTPRYLIKTRGQQVTLSCSPISGHRSVSWYQQTPGQGLQFLFEYFSETQRNKGNFPGRFSGRQFSNSRSEMNVSTLELGDSALYLCASRLGEETQYFGPGTRLLVL.